What follows are 8 T cell receptor beta chains derived from one specimen sequenced in a study of blood T cell repertoires in COVID-19. Measured with immunoSEQ multiplex PCR; TCRdb has only the in-frame clones, and not every one. The data show approximately 180,000 clones, with more than 75% seen just once and around 1.3% held by the top ten. Specimen: PBMCs or T cells enriched from blood (not recorded which). The receptors here all came from a human donor with acute COVID-19. The donor label of this sample is uncertain.

The chain recombines TRBV7-9 with TRBJ1-2; D might be TRBD1 (5 bases). The CDR3 is 16 residues long. The V gene lost 7 bases and the J gene lost 5 bases, with 23 bases spanning the gap. Per germline, CDR1 SEHNR and CDR2 FQNEAQ (reference sequence). CDR3 in DNA: TGTGCCAGCACCTCACCTACGTGGGAGGGGAGATATGGCTACACCTTC. It specifies CASTSPTWEGRYGYTF.

The V and J genes are TRBV30 and TRBJ2-3; possibly TRBD1 for D (6 bases). This CDR3 region has 16 residues. Germline values: CDR1 GTSNPN, CDR2 SVGIG (reference sequence). V lost 7 bases, J lost 3 bases, and 23 bases lay in between. CDR3 in amino acids: CAFSTVAPGETDTQYF. The CDR3 DNA reads as TGTGCCTTTTCAACCGTCGCCCCAGGGGAGACAGATACGCAGTATTTT.

This chain joins TRBV3-1 (or the pseudogene TRBV3-2) and TRBJ2-4; D unclear. The CDR3 spans 13 residues. The V and J ends lost 4 bases and 6 bases respectively, with 10 bases between them. Germline CDR1 is LGHDT and CDR2 is YNNKEL (reference sequence). CDR3 in amino acids: CASSPYRRNIQYF. The CDR3 DNA reads TGTGCCAGCAGCCCCTACCGGAGAAACATTCAGTACTTC.

This clone occurred once. CDR3 protein: CAWSGGTGGNQPQHF. CDR3 sequence (DNA): TGTGCCTGGAGTGGGGGGACAGGTGGAAATCAGCCCCAGCATTTT. The rearrangement joins TRBV30 to TRBJ1-5; 8 bases map to TRBD1. Germline lookup yields CDR1 GTSNPN and CDR2 SVGIG (reference sequence). The trim removed 1 base at V and 4 bases at J, leaving 6 bases unmatched. The CDR3 covers 15 residues.

The chain employs TRBV6-1 and TRBJ2-3; D may be TRBD2 (5 bases). In germline, CDR1 is MNHNS, CDR2 SASEGT. CDR3 length equals 14 residues. Trimming took off 2 bases at V and 2 bases at J, with 8 bases between the two ends. The CDR3 bases are TGTGCCAGCAGTGAAACGGAGGACACAGATACGCAGTATTTT. This sequence encodes CASSETEDTDTQYF.

This clone came up a few times. The chain combines TRBV5-8 with TRBJ1-2, with D possibly being TRBD1 (5 bases). With 7 bases removed from V and 2 bases from J, the gap between germline ends came to 15 bases. CDR3 length: 14 amino acids. Germline V CDR1 and CDR2: SGHTS, YDEGEE. CDR3 nucleotide sequence: TGTGCCAGCCACCCCGGGGCGGGGAACTATGGCTACACCTTC. Translating it yields CASHPGAGNYGYTF.

The chain combines TRBV20-1 with TRBJ2-1; 11 positions agree with TRBD1. The V and J ends lost 3 bases and 1 base, in that order; junction bases with no gene match: 2. CDR3 length: 15 amino acids. In germline, CDR1 is DFQATT, CDR2 SNEGSKA (reference sequence). CDR3 nucleotides: TGCAGTGCTAGTGGGGACAGGGGGTCCTACAATGAGCAGTTCTTC. Protein sequence: CSASGDRGSYNEQFF.

This rearrangement joins TRBV2 to TRBJ1-2, with D possibly matching TRBD1 (6 bases). The CDR3 loop spans 12 amino acids. CDR1 and CDR2 from the germline V gene are SNHLY and FYNNEI. Trimming cost V 7 bases and J 8 bases, with 14 bases left between them. This CDR3 is CASTLGGGGYTF. For the CDR3, the DNA is TGTGCCAGCACCCTAGGGGGGGGCGGCTACACCTTC.